Each of the 23 T cell receptor beta chains below was sequenced from the same sample in a study of cytomegalovirus exposure and HLA in healthy donors. In the PCR, 60 Vbeta and 13 Jbeta primers were used. Only in-frame clones appear in the TCRdb table, and some are missing; sequencing was by immunoSEQ multiplex PCR. The sample has about 160,000 clones, around nine tenths seen once; the top ten hold under 0.95%. The sample taken for sequencing was PBMCs. Every receptor here comes from a woman aged 25 to 39 in good health and CMV-seronegative.

J is TRBJ2-7 and V is TRBV7-2, with 9 bases matching TRBD2. The CDR3 runs 15 residues. In germline, CDR1 is SGHTA, CDR2 FQGNSA. V lost 0 bases and J lost 3; bases outside the gene matches: 3. The CDR3 region has the DNA TGTGCCAGCAGCTTAGCCGGGACTAGCTTCTACGAGCAGTACTTC. This sequence encodes CASSLAGTSFYEQYF.

This chain links TRBV7-2 with TRBJ2-4; the D gene is possibly TRBD2 (5 bases). This CDR3 has 15 amino acids. Deletions cut 4 bases from V and 6 bases from J, with 16 bases between. Germline V gene lookup returns CDR1 SGHTA and CDR2 FQGNSA. CDR3 amino acids: CASSSPTPGRNIQYF. The CDR3 DNA sequence: TGTGCCAGCAGCTCACCTACCCCGGGGAGAAACATTCAGTACTTC.

This chain connects TRBV11-3 to TRBJ2-1; D is undetermined. This CDR3 has 13 amino acids. Trimming shortened V by 5 bases and J by 10 bases, and 15 bases separated the two germline ends. Per germline, CDR1 SGHNT and CDR2 YENEEA. In DNA form, the CDR3 reads TGTGCCAGCAGCCCTCAGGCGAACTGGGAGCAGTTCTTC. This translates into CASSPQANWEQFF.

Concerning this clone itself: This CDR3 is also generated by other DNA sequences in the sample. This rearrangement joins TRBV27 to TRBJ1-2; D may be TRBD1 (6 bases). The V end lost 2 bases, the J end lost 7 bases, and 11 bases lay between the germline ends. From germline, CDR1 is MNHEY and CDR2 SMNVEV (reference sequence). There are 13 residues in the CDR3. CDR3 loop: CASSLGGAGGYTF. DNA for the CDR3: TGTGCCAGCAGTTTAGGGGGGGCGGGTGGCTACACCTTC.

This clone was seen a handful of times. The V call is TRBV6-6, the J call TRBJ1-6; perhaps TRBD1 as D (5 bases). Trimming removed 0 bases at V and 13 bases at J, with 10 bases between. Germline V gene data show CDR1 as MNHNY and CDR2 as SVGAGI (reference sequence). CDR3 length: 13 residues. CDR3 sequence (DNA): TGTGCCAGCAGTTACTCGAATGGGGCGCCCCTCCACTTT. Translated, it gives CASSYSNGAPLHF.

The chain links TRBV4-1 to TRBJ2-3; 7 bases fit TRBD2. The length of the CDR3 is 13 residues. J gave up 4 bases and V 5 bases, and 3 bases lay outside the gene matches. Germline V gene data show CDR1 as MGHRA and CDR2 as YSYEKL. CDR3 amino acids: CASSWGGADTQYF. The CDR3 DNA follows: TGCGCCAGCAGCTGGGGGGGGGCAGATACGCAGTATTTT.

This chain links TRBV7-2 with TRBJ1-2, with TRBD1 as a possible D gene (6 bases). Deletions cut 4 bases from V and 7 bases from J, with 16 bases between. The CDR3 sequence is 14 residues long. The germline CDR1 and CDR2 sequences are SGHTA and FQGNSA. CDR3: CASSSSRGGGGYTF. CDR3 DNA: TGTGCCAGCAGCTCCTCGAGGGGGGGCGGTGGCTACACCTTC.

This chain uses TRBV19 with TRBJ1-5; D gene unclear. The CDR3 covers 12 residues. The V end lost 5 bases, the J end lost 0 bases, and 2 bases lay between the germline ends. The germline gives CDR1 LNHDA, CDR2 SQIVND (reference sequence). CDR3: CASSRSNQPQHF. Written as DNA, the CDR3 is TGTGCCAGTAGTCGTAGCAATCAGCCCCAGCATTTT.

The chain links TRBV6-4 to TRBJ1-1; TRBD1 matches at 9 bases. V lost 0 bases, J lost 1 base, and 0 bases stayed unmatched. The CDR3 is 15 amino acids. CDR1 is MRHNA, CDR2 SNTAGT, per germline. The CDR3 DNA sequence: TGTGCCAGCAGTGACTCGACAGGGGGGAACACTGAAGCTTTCTTT. Residues: CASSDSTGGNTEAFF.

The sample holds one count of this clone. The J gene is TRBJ2-7, the V gene TRBV2; 8 nucleotides agree with TRBD1. V was pared by 4 bases and J by 3 bases, with 20 bases of the junction left unmatched. The CDR3 totals 19 residues. Looked up from germline, CDR1 is SNHLY and CDR2 is FYNNEI. Here the CDR3 DNA reads TGTGCCAGCAGTGGTATCAGGGGGCAAGGGACCCCGTTCCTCTACGAGCAGTACTTC. Its protein product is CASSGIRGQGTPFLYEQYF.

The chain recombines TRBV19 with TRBJ2-1, with D perhaps TRBD2 (6 bases). CDR1 and CDR2 (germline): LNHDA, SQIVND (reference sequence). V shed 7 bases and J shed 6 bases, with 19 bases lying between them. CDR3 size: 15 residues. CDR3 protein: CASKRGTGTVNEQFF. The CDR3 DNA is TGTGCCAGTAAACGGGGAACCGGGACTGTCAATGAGCAGTTCTTC. Filled out from reference TRBV19 and TRBJ2-1, the complete variable domain reads DGGITQSPKYLFRKEGQNVTLSCEQNLNHDAMYWYRQDPGQGLRLIYYSQIVNDFQKGDIAEGYSVSREKKESFPLTVTSAQKNPTAFYLCASKRGTGTVNEQFFGPGTRLTVL.

This clone turned up a few times. CDR3 residues: CASSLSRTNEKLFF. The CDR3 DNA is TGTGCCAGCAGTTTATCCAGAACTAATGAAAAACTGTTTTTT. V usage is TRBV27 and J usage is TRBJ1-4; no clear D gene. Germline V gives CDR1 MNHEY, CDR2 SMNVEV (reference sequence). Trimming pared 0 bases from V and 1 base from J, leaving 3 bases between. The CDR3 totals 14 residues.

This rearrangement joins TRBV15 to TRBJ1-2; D is unclear. The ends were cut back, 0 bases at V and 1 base at J, with 15 bases in the middle. The CDR3 sequence is 17 residues long. The V gene's germline CDR1 is LNHNV and CDR2 YYDKDF (reference sequence). CDR3 DNA: TGTGCCACCAGCAGAGATAGACCGACAATCAATAACTATGGCTACACCTTC. Its translation is CATSRDRPTINNYGYTF.

The sample holds a few counts of this clone. Other nucleotide sequences in the sample specify the same CDR3. J is TRBJ1-5 and V is TRBV18; unclear D gene. There are 15 residues in the CDR3. V shed 2 bases and J shed 1 base, with 9 bases lying between them. Germline CDR1 is KGHSH and CDR2 is LQKENI. This CDR3 is CASSPGSGSNQPQHF. The CDR3 DNA reads as TGTGCCAGCTCACCAGGGTCGGGGAGCAATCAGCCCCAGCATTTT.

CDR3 residues: CASSRTANYGYTF. The DNA of the CDR3 is TGCGCCAGCAGCCGGACAGCTAACTATGGCTACACCTTC. The chain is built from TRBV5-1 and TRBJ1-2; weak D call: TRBD1 (6 bases). V was clipped by 4 bases and J by 0 bases, with 7 bases between them. Looked up from germline, CDR1 is SGHRS and CDR2 is YFSETQ. The CDR3 length is 13 residues. The complete variable domain, with remaining parts taken from reference TRBV5-1 and TRBJ1-2, reads KAGVTQTPRYLIKTRGQQVTLSCSPISGHRSVSWYQQTPGQGLQFLFEYFSETQRNKGNFPGRFSGRQFSNSRSEMNVSTLELGDSALYLCASSRTANYGYTFGSGTRLTVV.

This clone was seen a single time. This chain connects TRBV7-2 to TRBJ1-1, with D possibly matching TRBD1 (5 bases). The germline V gene has CDR1 SGHTA and CDR2 FQGNSA. V was shortened by 1 base and J by 2 bases, with 17 bases between the two germline ends. CDR3 length equals 17 residues. The CDR3 here is CASSLVAARGINTEAFF. CDR3 nucleotides: TGTGCCAGCAGCTTAGTCGCAGCTCGGGGGATCAACACTGAAGCTTTCTTT.

Only one count was recorded for this clone. V is TRBV19 and J is TRBJ1-2, with 8 bases fitting TRBD1. V shed 3 bases, J shed 0 bases, and the junction held 6 bases outside the gene matches. The germline V gene encodes CDR1 LNHDA and CDR2 SQIVND (reference sequence). The CDR3 contains 16 residues. For the CDR3, the DNA is TGTGCCAGTAGTATGGACAGGGCCCCTGCTAACTATGGCTACACCTTC. As protein: CASSMDRAPANYGYTF.

On this clone itself: Germline is not matched at one junction end, which may reflect a read error. This chain connects TRBV7-9 to TRBJ2-3, with a tentative D call TRBD2 (6 bases). The CDR3 is made up of 12 amino acids. CDR1 is SEHNR and CDR2 is FQNEAQ in the germline V gene (reference sequence). CDR3 sequence (DNA): TGTACCAGCAGCTCTTATAGCGGTACGCAGTATTTT. It specifies CTSSSYSGTQYF.

The chain links TRBV7-7 to TRBJ2-2; 7 bases are a match to TRBD1. CDR1 and CDR2 (germline): SSHAT, FNYEAQ (reference sequence). V lost 5 bases and J lost 3; bases outside the gene matches: 6. The CDR3 extends over 15 amino acids. Here the CDR3 DNA reads TGTGCCAGCAGCCCGACGGGACAGTACACCGGGGAGCTGTTTTTT. It encodes CASSPTGQYTGELFF.

This chain connects TRBV16 to TRBJ1-1; D is unresolved. The CDR3 has 14 residues. Germline-derived CDR1 and CDR2 are KGHSY and FQNENV. Trimming pared 0 bases from V and 0 bases from J, leaving 5 bases between. In DNA, the CDR3 is TGTGCCAGCAGCCAATCCCACATGAACACTGAAGCTTTCTTT. This sequence encodes CASSQSHMNTEAFF.

This sequence joins TRBV10-3 and TRBJ1-4; 9 bases agree with TRBD1. Trimming cost V 2 bases and J 7 bases; bases outside gene matches: 11. The CDR3 covers 17 residues. Germline V gene data show CDR1 as ENHRY and CDR2 as SYGVKD. The chain's CDR3 is CAISEMDRGPPSEKLFF. The CDR3 region has the DNA TGTGCCATCAGTGAGATGGACAGGGGCCCCCCTAGTGAAAAACTGTTTTTT.

The rearrangement links TRBV29-1 to TRBJ2-3; D perhaps matches TRBD2 (5 bases). Germline V gene lookup returns CDR1 SQVTM and CDR2 ANQGSEA. There are 15 residues in the CDR3. Trimming left V 8 bases short and J 4 bases short, with 22 bases between. CDR3 region: CSTVAAEDYPDTQYF. In DNA, the CDR3 is TGCAGCACGGTGGCGGCAGAAGACTACCCAGATACGCAGTATTTT.

This chain uses TRBV6-5 with TRBJ1-2, with D hard to call. The CDR3 covers 15 residues. V was shortened by 2 bases and J by 4 bases, with 14 bases between the two germline ends. The V gene's germline CDR1 is MNHEY and CDR2 SVGAGI. The DNA of the CDR3 is TGTGCCAGCAGTTACGGGCCTTTAAGTAGCTATGGCTACACCTTC. This codes for CASSYGPLSSYGYTF.